This T cell receptor beta chain was captured in a study of blood T cells in healthy people across ages. Turning to this clonotype: The antigen is undetermined.

Every donor contributed roughly 10 milliliters of peripheral blood by blood draw. Per individual sample, total RNA of at least 5.5 micrograms was extracted. Study conclusions and caveats: Strong correlation existed between TCR beta diversity and naive T cell percentage.

It was with a sample-barcoded 5' primer and a J-beta primer mix that a second PCR of about 6 to 12 cycles was run. All cDNA molecules were each tagged by a template-switch adaptor with 12 random nucleotides. TCRdb recomputed calls from the 5' RACE reads with MiXCR, one row per CDR3 protein. This sample carries 1,500,000 or so distinct CDR3 sequences, under 55% of them seen once, and the ten largest clones take under 5%. From germline, CDR1 is DFQATT and CDR2 SNEGSKA (reference sequence). The CDR3 extends over 13 amino acids. V was clipped by 6 bases and J by 5 bases, with 16 bases between them. The gene calls are TRBV20-1 and TRBJ1-1; TRBD1 is a possible D gene (6 bases). The sequenced sample consisted of blood. The sequence came from a young woman in good health. The DNA of the CDR3 is TGCAGTGCCGGAGACAGGATTTCGACTGAAGCTTTCTTT. It translates to CSAGDRISTEAFF.